This is a list of T cell receptor beta chains from one sample in a study of T cell responses to AZD1222 COVID-19 vaccine. Using immunoSEQ multiplex PCR, the repertoire was profiled, and TCRdb retains in-frame clones only, with some absent. In the table there are about 130,000 clones, over 90% of which are singletons. Sample: peripheral blood, taken on day 0 of AZD1222 vaccination. These receptors all stem from an adult in good health. Both conserved end residues are part of each CDR3. D genes are given only for firm matches.

cdr3_length: 14; d_call: TRBD1; v_call: TRBV2; j_call: TRBJ1-1; cdr3_nt: TGTGCCAACGCAAGGGACAGGGGGACCACTGAAGCTTTCTTT; cdr3_aa: CANARDRGTTEAFF
cdr3_length: 14; d_call: TRBD2; v_call: TRBV7-8; j_call: TRBJ2-5; cdr3_nt: TGTGCCAGCAGCTTTGGGACTAGCGGAGAGACCCAGTACTTC; cdr3_aa: CASSFGTSGETQYF
cdr3_length: 16; d_call: .; v_call: TRBV27; j_call: TRBJ2-7; cdr3_nt: TGTGCCAGCAGTAGCTCCAGATATTTGGGGGTCGACGAGCAGTACTTC; cdr3_aa: CASSSSRYLGVDEQYF
cdr3_length: 14; d_call: TRBD1; v_call: TRBV30; j_call: TRBJ2-2; cdr3_nt: TGTGCCTGGAGACAGGGGACGGACACCGGGGAGCTGTTTTTT; cdr3_aa: CAWRQGTDTGELFF
cdr3_length: 13; d_call: .; v_call: TRBV28; j_call: TRBJ1-2; cdr3_nt: TGTGCCAGCAGTCCCGCGGGGGCCTATGGCTACACCTTC; cdr3_aa: CASSPAGAYGYTF
cdr3_length: 17; d_call: TRBD2; v_call: TRBV10-1; j_call: TRBJ2-3; cdr3_nt: TGCGCCAGCAGTGGCTCCCTTTGGCGGGAGAGGTCAGATACGCAGTATTTT; cdr3_aa: CASSGSLWRERSDTQYF
cdr3_length: 14; d_call: TRBD2; v_call: TRBV19; j_call: TRBJ2-7; cdr3_nt: TGTGCCAGTAGTATTAGCGGGAGTTTCTACGAGCAGTACTTC; cdr3_aa: CASSISGSFYEQYF
cdr3_length: 14; d_call: .; v_call: TRBV10-2; j_call: TRBJ2-4; cdr3_nt: TGCGCCAGCAGTGAAGAAATTCCCAAAAACATTCAGTACTTC; cdr3_aa: CASSEEIPKNIQYF
cdr3_length: 16; d_call: TRBD2; v_call: TRBV19; j_call: TRBJ2-3; cdr3_nt: TGTGCCAGTAGTATAGATCTGGCGGGAGCCGCAGATACGCAGTATTTT; cdr3_aa: CASSIDLAGAADTQYF
cdr3_length: 13; d_call: TRBD1; v_call: TRBV12-3/TRBV12-4; j_call: TRBJ1-1; cdr3_nt: TGTGCCAGCAGTTTACAGGGGGCGGGTGAAGCTTTCTTT; cdr3_aa: CASSLQGAGEAFF
cdr3_length: 14; d_call: TRBD1; v_call: TRBV29-1; j_call: TRBJ2-1; cdr3_nt: TGCAGCGTTGGCATGGGGACAGGGGGCAATGAGCAGTTCTTC; cdr3_aa: CSVGMGTGGNEQFF
cdr3_length: 15; d_call: TRBD1; v_call: TRBV9; j_call: TRBJ1-5; cdr3_nt: TGTGCCAGCAGCGCAGGACAGGGTTGGAATCAGCCCCAGCATTTT; cdr3_aa: CASSAGQGWNQPQHF
cdr3_length: 16; d_call: TRBD2; v_call: TRBV27; j_call: TRBJ2-7; cdr3_nt: TGTGCCAGCAGTTTGTTCGCGGGAGAACCGATCTACGAGCAGTACTTC; cdr3_aa: CASSLFAGEPIYEQYF
cdr3_length: 15; d_call: TRBD1; v_call: TRBV3-1/TRBV3-2; j_call: TRBJ2-7; cdr3_nt: TGTGCCAGCAGCCATCGGGACAGGAGGGGGTACGAGCAGTACTTC; cdr3_aa: CASSHRDRRGYEQYF
cdr3_length: 13; d_call: .; v_call: TRBV10-3; j_call: TRBJ1-4; cdr3_nt: TGTGCCATCAGTGAAAGGAGGGGCGAAAAACTGTTTTTT; cdr3_aa: CAISERRGEKLFF
cdr3_length: 13; d_call: .; v_call: TRBV6-5; j_call: TRBJ2-7; cdr3_nt: TGTGCCAGCAGTTTTGGGAAAACCTACGAGCAGTACTTC; cdr3_aa: CASSFGKTYEQYF
cdr3_length: 14; d_call: TRBD1; v_call: TRBV9; j_call: TRBJ1-5; cdr3_nt: TGTGCCAGCAGCGTTGGGACAGGGAATCAGCCCCAGCATTTT; cdr3_aa: CASSVGTGNQPQHF